The rows below give T cell receptor beta chains drawn from one sample of a study of radiotherapy plus CTLA-4 blockade in lung cancer. Clones were read by immunoSEQ multiplex PCR, and TCRdb kept only the in-frame ones, dropping some. The sample consists of roughly 120,000 clones, about 83% of them appearing once. The starting material was peripheral blood, obtained from a patient treated with radiotherapy plus ipilimumab. The receptors were sampled from a human donor with non-small cell lung cancer who had a partial response to radiotherapy plus ipilimumab. Both conserved end residues are part of each CDR3. A D gene is named only where the DNA matches it firmly. Part of the rows lack a size; the others show once, few, many or a class for expanded clones.

len: 16
abundance: NA
d_gene: NA
j_gene: TRBJ1-1
v_gene: TRBV2
CDR3nt: TGTGCCAGCAACCACGGGCGCGGGGAGAAGAACACTGAAGCTTTCTTT
CDR3aa: CASNHGRGEKNTEAFF

len: 14
abundance: NA
d_gene: TRBD1
j_gene: TRBJ1-1
v_gene: TRBV6-1
CDR3nt: TGTGCCACCGAGTATGGACAGGGGGGAACTGAAGCTTTCTTT
CDR3aa: CATEYGQGGTEAFF

len: 13
abundance: NA
d_gene: TRBD1
j_gene: TRBJ1-1
v_gene: TRBV2
CDR3nt: TGTGCCACCACGGACAGGCCAAACACTGAAGCTTTCTTT
CDR3aa: CATTDRPNTEAFF

len: 15
abundance: few
d_gene: TRBD1
j_gene: TRBJ1-2
v_gene: TRBV28
CDR3nt: TGTGCCAGCAGTACAGGGGGAGGTAGCGACTATGGCTACACCTTC
CDR3aa: CASSTGGGSDYGYTF

len: 15
abundance: NA
d_gene: TRBD1
j_gene: TRBJ1-5
v_gene: TRBV6-1
CDR3nt: TGTGCCAGCAGCGAGACAGGGGGCATAACACAGCCCCAGCATTTT
CDR3aa: CASSETGGITQPQHF

len: 14
abundance: NA
d_gene: NA
j_gene: TRBJ2-5
v_gene: TRBV5-4
CDR3nt: TGTGCCAGCAGCTTGGCCAGGATCCAAGAGACCCAGTACTTC
CDR3aa: CASSLARIQETQYF

len: 15
abundance: NA
d_gene: TRBD1
j_gene: TRBJ1-1
v_gene: TRBV5-4
CDR3nt: TGTGCCAGCAGCTTGGGGGACAGGGTAGGCACTGAAGCTTTCTTT
CDR3aa: CASSLGDRVGTEAFF

len: 13
abundance: NA
d_gene: NA
j_gene: TRBJ1-2
v_gene: TRBV28
CDR3nt: TGTGCCAGCAGCCTGACAGCGGGCTATGGCTACACCTTC
CDR3aa: CASSLTAGYGYTF

len: 16
abundance: NA
d_gene: TRBD1
j_gene: TRBJ1-4
v_gene: TRBV28
CDR3nt: TGTGCCAGCAGTTTCCCCCGGACAGGGGGGGTTGAAAAACTGTTTTTT
CDR3aa: CASSFPRTGGVEKLFF

len: 15
abundance: NA
d_gene: TRBD1
j_gene: TRBJ1-4
v_gene: TRBV15
CDR3nt: TGTGCCACCAGCAGAGGGACAGGGGGGGGTGAAAAACTGTTTTTT
CDR3aa: CATSRGTGGGEKLFF